The entry below gives a single TCR beta chain sequence along with its context. This entry belongs to a study of human T cells and chemical hapten exposure. Study-level information: Enrolled patients were predominantly female and had alopecia areata, totalis or universalis.

In the authors' workflow: Between about 23,224 and 700,000 TCRs appeared in each sample, and the median stood at around 92,000. In TCRdb, the RACE reads were re-called with MiXCR into one record per CDR3 protein. TCRdb's processing, not the authors', yielded these V and J calls. The repertoire holds around 300,000 distinct CDR3 sequences, with around 7% as singletons. Noted time point: patch test 1, 2 weeks after DPC sensitization. As to treatment: therapeutic diphenylcyclopropenone sensitization with weekly scalp DPC. The CDR3 spans 15 residues. V was clipped by 8 bases and J by 4 bases, with 20 bases between them. The germline gives CDR1 MNHEY, CDR2 SMNVEV (reference sequence).

The receptor's source is a woman in her late teens or twenties with alopecia areata. Some clones in this sample may be carry-over from other donors' samples. This chain links TRBV27 with TRBJ1-2; tentative D call: TRBD1 (5 bases). The material was whole blood, obtained in connection with sensitization to the hapten diphenylcyclopropenone (DPC). This CDR3 is CASCRSTDDLYGYTF. The CDR3 bases are TGTGCCAGCTGCCGATCGACAGATGATCTCTATGGCTACACCTTC.